This TCR beta chain was recorded in a study of blood T cells in healthy people across ages. Across the study: T cells yielded about one barcoded beta molecule per two cells through template switching.

With a J-beta primer mix and a sample-barcoded 5' primer, a second PCR ran about 6 to 11 cycles. TCRdb called the 5' RACE reads again in MiXCR, with one record for every CDR3 protein. The table has 920,000 or so distinct CDR3 sequences, 35% to 55% seen once; the top ten hold 18%. Total RNA was extracted at no less than 5 micrograms per sample. This clonotype was detected a few times. Its antigen is still unknown. The study, taken as a whole, reports: Per million T cells, TCR beta diversity dropped about linearly as age rose. The unknown donor CMV status may have confounded expanded clonotype changes.

The sequenced sample consisted of blood. The receptor was isolated from a woman aged 55-69 years in good health.

The CDR3 bases are TGTGCCAGCAGCCAAGATTTGACAGGGGGTGGCTACACCTTC. Its translation is CASSQDLTGGGYTF. The chain links TRBV3-1 to TRBJ1-2, with TRBD1 identical over 9 bases. The V segment lost 0 bases and the J segment 7 bases; nucleotides outside the gene matches: 3. The CDR3 consists of 14 residues. Germline-derived CDR1 and CDR2 are LGHDT and YNNKEL (reference sequence).